The rows below give T cell receptor beta chains drawn from one sample of a study of OX40 agonist ivuxolimab in advanced cancers. Using immunoSEQ multiplex PCR, the repertoire was profiled, and TCRdb retains in-frame clones only, with some absent. The table shows 20,000 to 25,000 clones, with around nine tenths occurring only once. Sequencing used CD4+ or CD8+ T cells sorted from blood, obtained in a trial of the OX40 agonist ivuxolimab. The receptors stem from an adult with an advanced solid tumor such as melanoma, head and neck, liver or kidney cancer. The CDR3 runs from the conserved cysteine through the conserved F or W. The D gene is left open where the match is weak. Some rows have no size entry. The others give once, few or many, or a class for an expanded clone.

>.|TRBV5-6|.|TRBJ2-1
CASSSGQNYNEQFF
TGTGCCAGCAGCTCCGGACAAAACTACAATGAGCAGTTCTTC
>TRBD1|TRBV7-9|.|TRBJ1-6
CASSSGGDSSSPLHF
TGTGCCAGCAGCTCCGGGGGGGACAGCAGCTCACCCCTCCACTTT
>.|TRBV9|.|TRBJ2-1
CASSVEGEQFF
TGTGCCAGCAGCGTAGAGGGAGAGCAGTTCTTC
>TRBD1|TRBV30|few|TRBJ1-1
CAWMDPTGENTEAFF
TGTGCCTGGATGGATCCGACAGGGGAGAACACTGAAGCTTTCTTT
>.|TRBV30|.|TRBJ2-7
CAWGLARGHEQYF
TGTGCCTGGGGGTTGGCCCGGGGCCACGAGCAGTACTTC
>TRBD1|TRBV19|once|TRBJ1-5
CASSNRGFNQPQHF
TGTGCCAGTAGTAACAGGGGATTTAATCAGCCCCAGCATTTT
>TRBD1|TRBV6-4|large|TRBJ1-2
CASRGTASVSNYGYTF
TGTGCCAGCAGGGGGACAGCTTCCGTCTCTAACTATGGCTACACCTTC
>TRBD1|TRBV28|.|TRBJ2-5
CASSFLGRGKVETQYF
TGTGCCAGCAGTTTCTTAGGCAGGGGGAAGGTGGAGACCCAGTACTTC
>TRBD1|TRBV19|medium-sized|TRBJ1-2
CASSIGQGYGYTF
TGTGCCAGTAGTATAGGACAGGGGTATGGCTACACCTTC
>TRBD1|TRBV5-8|.|TRBJ2-6
CASSFTGELGRYSGANVLTF
TGTGCCAGCAGCTTTACAGGGGAACTAGGCCGGTACTCTGGGGCCAACGTCCTGACTTTC
>TRBD2|TRBV10-2|.|TRBJ2-1
CASIMSGSPNEQFF
TGCGCCAGCATCATGAGCGGGAGTCCCAATGAGCAGTTCTTC
>TRBD2|TRBV29-1|once|TRBJ2-3
CSVEDPILAGGTDTQYF
TGCAGCGTTGAAGACCCCATCTTGGCGGGGGGCACAGATACGCAGTATTTT
>.|TRBV13|.|TRBJ2-7
CASSFWDSYEQYF
TGTGCCAGCAGCTTTTGGGATTCCTACGAGCAGTACTTC
>.|TRBV9|.|TRBJ2-3
CASSVVNGMGTDTQYF
TGTGCCAGCAGCGTAGTAAACGGGATGGGCACAGATACGCAGTATTTT
>.|TRBV11-3|medium-sized|TRBJ2-1
CASSLSPISNEQFF
TGTGCCAGCAGCCTTAGCCCAATTTCCAATGAGCAGTTCTTC
>.|TRBV28|.|TRBJ2-3
CASSNRDTTDTQYF
TGTGCCAGCAGCAACCGGGACACCACAGATACGCAGTATTTT
>.|TRBV18|.|TRBJ2-1
CASSPTPKSSYNEQFF
TGTGCCAGCTCACCGACTCCCAAAAGCTCCTACAATGAGCAGTTCTTC
>.|TRBV11-3|.|TRBJ2-2
CASSRTPSSGELFF
TGTGCCAGCAGCCGGACGCCGTCCTCCGGGGAGCTGTTTTTT
>TRBD1|TRBV6-5|.|TRBJ2-7
CASSYSERQGAYEQYF
TGTGCCAGCAGTTACTCGGAGCGGCAGGGGGCTTACGAGCAGTACTTC
>.|TRBV5-5|.|TRBJ2-7
CASSSHDEGYEQYF
TGTGCCAGCAGCTCCCACGACGAGGGATACGAGCAGTACTTC
>.|TRBV21-1|.|TRBJ2-7
CASTARVGPRYEQYF
TGTGCCAGCACCGCAAGGGTGGGACCCAGATACGAGCAGTACTTC
>TRBD1|TRBV6-5|.|TRBJ2-7
CASSYSTRSGGPEQYF
TGTGCCAGCAGTTACTCGACCCGGTCAGGGGGACCGGAGCAGTACTTC
>.|TRBV9|.|TRBJ2-2
CASSDRTGVRNTGELFF
TGTGCCAGCAGCGACCGTACGGGAGTTCGGAACACCGGGGAGCTGTTTTTT
>.|TRBV25-1|.|TRBJ2-2
CASTENTGELFF
TGTGCCAGCACCGAGAACACCGGGGAGCTGTTTTTT
>TRBD2|TRBV29-1|.|TRBJ2-1
CSVEDVGLAVEQFF
TGCAGCGTTGAGGACGTGGGGCTAGCGGTAGAGCAGTTCTTC
>TRBD1|TRBV27|.|TRBJ2-1
CASSSSTKDRGSGFF
TGTGCCAGCAGTTCTAGTACGAAGGACAGGGGCTCTGGGTTCTTC
>.|TRBV5-3|few|TRBJ1-1
CARSLPGKDTEAFF
TGTGCCAGAAGCTTGCCAGGGAAAGACACTGAAGCTTTCTTT
>TRBD2|TRBV13|.|TRBJ2-3
CASSLRGREGTQYF
TGTGCCAGCAGCTTACGGGGCAGGGAGGGGACGCAGTATTTT
>.|TRBV7-7|once|TRBJ2-7
CASSPLGSGGYEQYF
TGTGCCAGCAGCCCCCTTGGGAGCGGAGGCTACGAGCAGTACTTC
>.|TRBV5-3|few|TRBJ1-2
CARSFAGNSANYGYTF
TGTGCCAGAAGCTTTGCAGGGAATTCGGCTAACTATGGCTACACCTTC
>.|TRBV5-8|.|TRBJ1-2
CASSLESYGYTF
TGTGCCAGCAGCTTGGAGAGCTATGGCTACACCTTC